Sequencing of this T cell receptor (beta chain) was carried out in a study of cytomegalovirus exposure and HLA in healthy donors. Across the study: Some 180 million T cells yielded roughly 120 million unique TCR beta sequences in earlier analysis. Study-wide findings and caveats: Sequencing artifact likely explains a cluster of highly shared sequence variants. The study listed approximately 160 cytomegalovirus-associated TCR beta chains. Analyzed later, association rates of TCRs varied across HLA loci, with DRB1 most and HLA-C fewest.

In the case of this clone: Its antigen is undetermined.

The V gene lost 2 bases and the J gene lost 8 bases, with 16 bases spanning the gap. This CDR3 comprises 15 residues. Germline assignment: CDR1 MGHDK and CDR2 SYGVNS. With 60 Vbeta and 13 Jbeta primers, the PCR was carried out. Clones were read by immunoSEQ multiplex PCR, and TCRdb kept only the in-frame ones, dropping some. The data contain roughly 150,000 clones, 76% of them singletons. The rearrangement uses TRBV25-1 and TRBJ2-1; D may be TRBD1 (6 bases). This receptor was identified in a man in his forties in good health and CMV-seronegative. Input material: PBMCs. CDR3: CASSEGVTGSDEQFF. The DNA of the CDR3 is TGTGCCAGCAGTGAAGGGGTAACAGGGAGCGATGAGCAGTTCTTC. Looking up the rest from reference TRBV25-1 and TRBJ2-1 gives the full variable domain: EADIYQTPRYLVIGTGKKITLECSQTMGHDKMYWYQQDPGMELHLIHYSYGVNSTEKGDLSSESTVSRIRTEHFPLTLESARPSHTSQYLCASSEGVTGSDEQFFGPGTRLTVL.